This passage covers 26 T cell receptor beta chains from one sample sequenced in a study of patients and donors after allogeneic stem cell transplantation. Via MiXCR, TCRdb re-called the RT-PCR reads, giving one row per CDR3 protein. The sample contains about 160,000 distinct CDR3 sequences, around 30% of which appear only once. What was sequenced was blood, either unsorted or a sorted T cell fraction (not recorded which). The receptor source for this set is a human donor who was either an allogeneic HSCT recipient or a stem cell or donor lymphocyte infusion donor (not recorded which). It is not recorded whose cells these are; they may come from a transplant donor.

The V gene is TRBV29-1, the J gene TRBJ2-7, with D perhaps TRBD2 (6 bases). The germline V and J ends were trimmed by 2 bases and 7 bases, with 12 bases remaining between them. Germline assignment: CDR1 SQVTM and CDR2 ANQGSEA. This CDR3 is built from 12 residues. The CDR3 spells CSVERWAGEQYF. Here the CDR3 DNA reads TGCAGCGTTGAAAGGTGGGCGGGAGAGCAGTACTTC.

This clonotype has just a few counts. The chain is built from TRBV20-1 and TRBJ1-1; D unclear. CDR1 and CDR2 (germline): DFQATT, SNEGSKA (reference sequence). The germline V and J ends were trimmed by 1 base and 1 base, with 4 bases remaining between them. The CDR3 loop spans 12 amino acids. As DNA, the CDR3 is TGCAGTGCTAGAGTTAGGAACACTGAAGCTTTCTTT. Translating it yields CSARVRNTEAFF.

The rearrangement links TRBV24-1 to TRBJ2-7, with TRBD1 identical over 12 bases. In germline, CDR1 is KGHDR, CDR2 SFDVKD. This CDR3 spans 16 amino acids. J gave up 5 bases and V 3 bases, and 7 bases lay outside the gene matches. CDR3: CATSDTGTGGLDEQYF. CDR3 DNA sequence: TGTGCCACCAGTGATACCGGGACAGGGGGCTTGGACGAGCAGTACTTC.

This clonotype was detected a few times. The rearrangement links TRBV12-3 or TRBV12-4 to TRBJ1-4; no firm D call. The CDR3 runs 12 residues. Trimming stripped 6 bases from V and 7 bases from J, with 9 bases between. The DNA of the CDR3 is TGTGCCAGCAGGAGGCGGGGTGAAAAACTGTTTTTT. Its protein product is CASRRRGEKLFF.

This clonotype occurred a few times. The chain joins TRBV18 to TRBJ2-3; the D is unclear. The germline CDR1 and CDR2 sequences are KGHSH and LQKENI. CDR3 length equals 13 residues. Trimming removed 6 bases at V and 2 bases at J, with 9 bases between. CDR3 sequence reads: CASSSTNTDTQYF. The DNA of the CDR3 is TGTGCCAGCTCGTCGACAAACACAGATACGCAGTATTTT.

This clonotype was counted between two and nine times. The chain links TRBV7-9 to TRBJ2-1, with 8 positions matching TRBD1. CDR1 is SEHNR and CDR2 is FQNEAQ in the germline V gene (reference sequence). With V trimmed by 4 bases and J by 4 bases, 9 bases remained unmatched. There are 16 residues in the CDR3. The CDR3 DNA reads TGTGCCAGCAGCTCCCCGTTGGGACAGGTTTACAATGAGCAGTTCTTC. Translated, it gives CASSSPLGQVYNEQFF.

Ten or more counts support this clonotype. V is TRBV7-3 and J is TRBJ1-1; D is possibly TRBD1 (6 bases). The germline V gene encodes CDR1 SGHTA and CDR2 FQGTGA. This CDR3 contains 15 residues. V was trimmed by 0 bases and J by 4 bases, leaving 12 bases between them. The DNA of the CDR3 is TGTGCCAGCAGCTTAACGGGGGGCAGTGGCACTGAAGCTTTCTTT. Translation: CASSLTGGSGTEAFF.

This clonotype was seen only a few times. The chain uses TRBV12-3 or TRBV12-4 and TRBJ1-4; D may be TRBD1 (5 bases). The CDR3 runs to 16 residues. The V and J ends lost 2 bases and 7 bases respectively, with 17 bases between them. The CDR3 reads CASSLQAQGGGEKLFF. The DNA for the CDR3 is TGTGCCAGCAGTTTACAGGCCCAGGGTGGCGGTGAAAAACTGTTTTTT.

This clonotype was seen a handful of times. This rearrangement joins TRBV7-8 to TRBJ2-4; no clear D. The germline V and J ends were trimmed by 1 base and 0 bases, with 10 bases remaining between them. Germline CDR1 SGHVS, CDR2 FQNEAQ. The length of the CDR3 is 16 residues. The CDR3 sequence is CASSLDGQLAKNIQYF. CDR3 nucleotide sequence: TGTGCCAGCAGCTTAGATGGGCAGTTAGCCAAAAACATTCAGTACTTC.

In its sample, this clonotype was seen a few times. The chain couples TRBV10-3 to TRBJ2-5; a weak D match, TRBD1 (6 bases). V shed 5 bases and J shed 3 bases, with 13 bases lying between them. The CDR3 has 14 residues. The germline CDR1 and CDR2 sequences are ENHRY and SYGVKD. The CDR3 sequence: CAISSGTLKETQYF. The DNA for the CDR3 is TGTGCCATCAGTTCCGGGACACTGAAAGAGACCCAGTACTTC.

This chain joins TRBV10-3 and TRBJ2-5, with 13 bases fitting TRBD2. Per germline, CDR1 ENHRY and CDR2 SYGVKD. V dropped 4 bases and J dropped 5; count of bases not matched to a gene: 13. CDR3 length: 18 amino acids. The CDR3 DNA sequence: TGTGCCATCAGTGGAAGGGCACTAGCGGGAGGGCCGGGGGAGACCCAGTACTTC. Its translation: CAISGRALAGGPGETQYF.

The table lists this clonotype with many counts. The V and J genes are TRBV6-6 and TRBJ2-5, with D possibly matching TRBD2 (5 bases). Per the germline V gene, CDR1 is MNHNY and CDR2 is SVGAGI (reference sequence). Trimming removed 4 bases from V and 12 bases from J, with 9 bases in between. The CDR3 totals 10 residues. CDR3 nucleotide sequence: TGTGCCAGCAGTTCGGGGTCGGAGTACTTC. It codes for CASSSGSEYF.

The chain combines TRBV29-1 with TRBJ2-3; D possibly corresponds to TRBD1 (6 bases). Germline V lookup: CDR1 SQVTM, CDR2 ANQGSEA. Deletions cut 5 bases from V and 6 bases from J, with 21 bases between. The CDR3 extends over 15 amino acids. The CDR3 protein is CSVHPQGFWGDTQYF. The CDR3 DNA reads as TGCAGCGTTCACCCACAGGGCTTCTGGGGGGATACGCAGTATTTT.

The rearrangement uses TRBV6-2 or TRBV6-3 and TRBJ2-3; D is tentatively TRBD1 or TRBD2 (6 bases each). CDR3 length: 14 residues. Trimming shortened V by 7 bases and J by 2 bases, and 13 bases separated the two germline ends. Germline V gene data show CDR1 as MNHEY and CDR2 as SVGEGT. CDR3 DNA sequence: TGTGCCAGCAAAAAGGGGGGACCCACAGATACGCAGTATTTT. Protein: CASKKGGPTDTQYF.

This clonotype has just a few counts. The V call is TRBV18, the J call TRBJ1-4; D may be TRBD1 (6 bases). The germline V gene has CDR1 KGHSH and CDR2 LQKENI. With 1 base removed from V and 0 bases from J, the gap between germline ends came to 12 bases. The CDR3 is 17 residues long. The CDR3 DNA reads TGTGCCAGCTCACCACGGGCCCGACAGGCAACTAATGAAAAACTGTTTTTT. Encoded protein: CASSPRARQATNEKLFF.

The V gene is TRBV4-3, the J gene TRBJ1-1; D gene unclear. V lost 8 bases and J lost 5, with 15 bases in between. This CDR3 has 13 residues. Germline V gene data show CDR1 as LGHNA and CDR2 as YSLEER. This CDR3 is CASRRVGLTEAFF. DNA for the CDR3: TGCGCCAGCCGTAGGGTTGGGTTGACTGAAGCTTTCTTT.

The chain employs TRBV12-3 or TRBV12-4 and TRBJ2-7, with TRBD1 identical over 10 bases. Unmatched junction bases numbered 5, after V lost 6 bases and J lost 0 bases. This CDR3 region has 15 residues. The CDR3 DNA sequence: TGTGCCAGCAGCGCCAGGACAGGGGGCTCCTACGAGCAGTACTTC. Its protein is CASSARTGGSYEQYF.

The sample holds a few counts of this clonotype. The chain recombines TRBV12-3 or TRBV12-4 with TRBJ2-5; 7 bases agree with TRBD1. The V gene end was trimmed by 4 bases and the J gene end by 9 bases; junction bases not matched to a gene: 8. The CDR3 spans 13 residues. The DNA of the CDR3 is TGTGCCAGCAGTTCTAGGGGGCCTTTACCCCAGTACTTC. Encoded protein: CASSSRGPLPQYF.

This clonotype was counted at least ten times. CDR3 coding DNA: TGCAGCGCACAACAGGGTTTAGACCAGCCCCAGCATTTT. It specifies CSAQQGLDQPQHF. The chain combines TRBV29-1 with TRBJ1-5, with a tentative D call TRBD1 (6 bases). The germline V and J ends were trimmed by 7 bases and 7 bases, with 17 bases remaining between them. Germline V gene data show CDR1 as SQVTM and CDR2 as ANQGSEA. This CDR3 is built from 13 residues.

This clonotype came up many times. The chain links TRBV28 to TRBJ2-7; weak D call: TRBD1 (5 bases). The CDR3 runs 15 residues. Trimming stripped 7 bases from V and 4 bases from J, with 20 bases between. CDR1 is MDHEN and CDR2 is SYDVKM in the germline V gene. DNA of the CDR3: TGTGCCAGCAATCGACGAAGGGGTAGTTGGTACGAGCAGTACTTC. It codes for CASNRRRGSWYEQYF.

The chain has TRBV27 and TRBJ1-6; D unclear. The germline gives CDR1 MNHEY, CDR2 SMNVEV (reference sequence). The CDR3 has 16 residues. Trimming left V 0 bases short and J 9 bases short, with 15 bases between. DNA for the CDR3: TGTGCCAGCAGTTTATCGGGCGGTTGGGATCGTTCACCCCTCCACTTT. This encodes CASSLSGGWDRSPLHF.

The rearrangement links TRBV7-9 to TRBJ1-2; D is unclear. Trimming stripped 1 base from V and 4 bases from J, with 10 bases between. The germline V gene has CDR1 SEHNR and CDR2 FQNEAQ (reference sequence). The length of the CDR3 is 14 residues. The CDR3 here is CASSLEVFGYGYTF. The DNA of the CDR3 is TGTGCCAGCAGCTTAGAAGTGTTCGGCTATGGCTACACCTTC. The variable domain in full, with the rest retrieved from reference TRBV7-9 and TRBJ1-2, is DTGVSQNPRHKITKRGQNVTFRCDPISEHNRLYWYRQTLGQGPEFLTYFQNEAQLEKSRLLSDRFSAERPKGSFSTLEIQRTEQGDSAMYLCASSLEVFGYGYTFGSGTRLTVV.

The CDR3 nucleotides read TGTGCCAGTAGTCTTCAGCGGGGTAGCACAGATACGCAGTATTTT. Its protein product is CASSLQRGSTDTQYF. V and J are TRBV19 and TRBJ2-3, with 7 nucleotides matching TRBD2. V dropped 5 bases and J dropped 0; count of bases not matched to a gene: 5. The length of the CDR3 is 15 residues. Germline V gives CDR1 LNHDA, CDR2 SQIVND (reference sequence).

CDR3 DNA sequence: TGTGCCAGCAGCTTTGGTGCAGGCACAGATACGCAGTATTTT. The encoded protein is CASSFGAGTDTQYF. The J gene is TRBJ2-3, the V gene TRBV7-9; no firm D call. The CDR3 spans 14 residues. V lost 3 bases and J lost 1, with 8 bases in between. Germline V gene lookup returns CDR1 SEHNR and CDR2 FQNEAQ (reference sequence).

This chain connects TRBV6-6 to TRBJ2-7; D possibly corresponds to TRBD1 (5 bases). Looked up from germline, CDR1 is MNHNY and CDR2 is SVGAGI (reference sequence). The CDR3 runs 14 residues. The germline V and J ends were trimmed by 7 bases and 6 bases, with 19 bases remaining between them. The CDR3 loop is CASTHPDSWREQYF. DNA for the CDR3: TGTGCCAGCACTCACCCCGACAGCTGGCGCGAGCAGTACTTC.

The chain couples TRBV27 to TRBJ2-1; the match to TRBD2 covers 10 bases. The CDR3 consists of 15 residues. The germline V gene encodes CDR1 MNHEY and CDR2 SMNVEV (reference sequence). The V gene end was trimmed by 6 bases and the J gene end by 6 bases; junction bases not matched to a gene: 8. The CDR3 loop is CASRVAAGGFNEQFF. CDR3 coding DNA: TGTGCCAGCAGAGTTGCAGCGGGAGGGTTCAATGAGCAGTTCTTC.